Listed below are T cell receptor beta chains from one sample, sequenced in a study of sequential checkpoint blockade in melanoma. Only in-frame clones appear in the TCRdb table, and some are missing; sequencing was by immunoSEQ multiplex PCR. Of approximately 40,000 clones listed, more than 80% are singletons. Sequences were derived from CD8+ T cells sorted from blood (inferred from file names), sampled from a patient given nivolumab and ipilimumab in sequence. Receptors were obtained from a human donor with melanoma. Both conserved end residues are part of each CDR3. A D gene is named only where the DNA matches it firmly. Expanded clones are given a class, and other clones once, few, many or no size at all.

CDR3 protein: CASSPSGHTQYF; CDR3 DNA: TGTGCCAGCAGCCCTTCGGGTCATACGCAGTATTTT; D gene: NA; V gene: TRBV27; clone size: NA; J gene: TRBJ2-3
CDR3 protein: CGSAEASASTDTQYF; CDR3 DNA: TGTGGAAGCGCCGAGGCTAGCGCTAGCACAGATACGCAGTATTTT; D gene: NA; V gene: TRBV27; clone size: NA; J gene: TRBJ2-3
CDR3 protein: CASSGRDRVNYGYTF; CDR3 DNA: TGTGCCAGCAGTGGACGGGACAGGGTTAACTATGGCTACACCTTC; D gene: TRBD1; V gene: TRBV25-1; clone size: NA; J gene: TRBJ1-2
CDR3 protein: CASSLYEGGTPGYTF; CDR3 DNA: TGTGCCAGCAGCTTATACGAGGGGGGGACACCGGGCTACACCTTC; D gene: NA; V gene: TRBV7-3; clone size: many; J gene: TRBJ1-2
CDR3 protein: CASSQGLAGGLYF; CDR3 DNA: TGTGCCAGCAGCCAAGGACTAGCGGGAGGACTGTATTTT; D gene: TRBD2; V gene: TRBV7-3; clone size: NA; J gene: TRBJ2-3
CDR3 protein: CASSYVQGGQETQYF; CDR3 DNA: TGTGCCAGCAGTTACGTGCAGGGGGGCCAAGAGACCCAGTACTTC; D gene: NA; V gene: TRBV6-6; clone size: NA; J gene: TRBJ2-5
CDR3 protein: CASSFQGVGGYTF; CDR3 DNA: TGTGCCAGCAGCTTCCAGGGGGTCGGTGGCTACACCTTC; D gene: TRBD1; V gene: TRBV5-6; clone size: NA; J gene: TRBJ1-2
CDR3 protein: CASSPKPGTALDEQYF; CDR3 DNA: TGTGCCAGCAGCCCGAAACCGGGGACAGCGTTGGATGAGCAGTACTTC; D gene: TRBD1; V gene: TRBV5-8; clone size: once; J gene: TRBJ2-7
CDR3 protein: CASSAGVNTEAFF; CDR3 DNA: TGTGCCAGCAGTGCAGGGGTGAACACTGAAGCTTTCTTT; D gene: NA; V gene: TRBV27; clone size: NA; J gene: TRBJ1-1
CDR3 protein: CSMLGNYGYTF; CDR3 DNA: TGCAGCATGCTCGGGAACTATGGCTACACCTTC; D gene: NA; V gene: TRBV29-1; clone size: NA; J gene: TRBJ1-2